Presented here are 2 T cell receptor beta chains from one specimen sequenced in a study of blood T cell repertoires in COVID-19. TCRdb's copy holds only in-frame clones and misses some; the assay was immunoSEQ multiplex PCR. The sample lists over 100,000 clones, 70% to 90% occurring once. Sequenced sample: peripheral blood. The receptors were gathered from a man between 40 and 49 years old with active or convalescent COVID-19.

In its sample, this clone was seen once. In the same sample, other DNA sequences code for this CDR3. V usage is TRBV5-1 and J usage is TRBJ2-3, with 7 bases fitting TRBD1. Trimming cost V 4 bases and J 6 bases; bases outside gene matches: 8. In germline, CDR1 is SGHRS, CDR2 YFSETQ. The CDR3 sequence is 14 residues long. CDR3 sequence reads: CASSRTGGSDTQYF. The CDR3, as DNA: TGCGCCAGCAGCCGGACAGGTGGATCCGATACGCAGTATTTT.

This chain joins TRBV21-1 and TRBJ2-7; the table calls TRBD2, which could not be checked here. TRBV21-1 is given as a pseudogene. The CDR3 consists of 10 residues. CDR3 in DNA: TGTGCCAGCAGCCACCGTTCTACTTACTTC. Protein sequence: CASSHRSTYF.